This T cell receptor beta chain was identified during a study of OX40 agonist ivuxolimab in advanced cancers. The wider study: Every 2 weeks, patients received ivuxolimab intravenously, dosed at 0.01 to 10 mg/kg.

Sequencing was performed with immunoSEQ multiplex PCR; in TCRdb, only in-frame clones are kept and a portion is missing. Of about 22,000 clones in the sample, 75% to 90% are singletons; the top ten hold 25%. Blood specimens came from baseline, cycle 4 day 1, and cycle 7 day 1. The source was CD4+ or CD8+ T cells sorted from blood, collected in a trial of the OX40 agonist ivuxolimab. The clonotype originates from an adult with an advanced solid tumor such as melanoma, head and neck, liver or kidney cancer.

The chain's CDR3 is CASSLLRTGYEQYF. The DNA for the CDR3 is TGTGCCAGCAGTTTATTACGGACCGGCTACGAGCAGTACTTC. The V and J genes are TRBV27 and TRBJ2-7; no clear D. The CDR3 is 14 amino acids. Germline loops: CDR1 MNHEY, CDR2 SMNVEV (reference sequence). Trimming removed 1 base from V and 3 bases from J, with 10 bases in between.